Listed below are T cell receptor beta chains from one sample, sequenced in a study of vaccination and CD4 T cells after COVID-19. The antigens of these receptors remain unknown. TCRdb re-called the PCR reads through MiXCR, storing one row per CDR3 protein. In the table there are approximately 8,100 distinct CDR3 sequences, approximately 51% of which are singletons. The sample comprised CD4+ T cells from blood, cultured in vitro. The receptors originated from a human donor who had recovered from COVID-19. The conserved cysteine and the conserved F or W are not part of the CDR3 here.

TRBJ1-1,TRBV2,14,ASRRRTGGGNTEAF
TRBJ1-2,TRBV12-3/TRBV12-4,11,ASSRRSRDGYT
TRBJ2-1,TRBV20-1,13,SARDWGRAIPEQF
TRBJ2-2,TRBV19,13,ASSTTGGIFGELF
TRBJ2-5,TRBV6-5,12,ASSYLTTGETQY
TRBJ2-7,TRBV6-2/TRBV6-3,12,ASSASGSSYEQY
TRBJ2-1,TRBV5-1,13,ASSLVLAGGHEQF
TRBJ2-1,TRBV20-1,14,SAPTSGRASYNEQF
TRBJ2-5,TRBV5-1,11,ASSLEVQETQY
TRBJ2-2,TRBV5-5,13,ASSRTGEGSGELF
TRBJ2-7,TRBV20-1,11,SAASGRDNEQY